This TCR beta chain was retrieved from a study of Ad26.COV2.S vaccination and SARS-CoV-2 variants (dated by TCRdb to the early 2020s). At the level of the whole study: Donors in the vaccine arm were drawn from COV1001, a multicentre, randomized, double-blind, placebo-controlled phase I-IIa trial testing Ad26.COV2.S in healthy adults. Ad26.COV2.S was administered intramuscularly at a dose of 5x10^10 or 1x10^11 viral particles, either as one shot or as two shots given 56 days apart. The specificity and breadth of SARS-CoV-2-reactive T cell receptors after Ad26.COV2.S vaccination were assessed by TCRbeta repertoire sequencing. The TCR-sequenced set comprised approximately 30 samples: around 20 Ad26.COV2.S vaccine recipients, 5 placebo recipients and 8 SARS-CoV-2 convalescent individuals. Trial participants were randomized into five groups of five: low-dose or high-dose Ad26.COV2.S given once or twice, or placebo on both occasions. Blinding of investigators to trial group allocation was maintained during experiments and outcome assessment.

TCRbeta CDR3 regions were sequenced with the immunoSEQ Assay. After extraction, genomic DNA underwent amplification by bias-controlled multiplex PCR, followed by high-throughput sequencing. The paper's data handling went like this. To quantify the absolute abundance of each unique TCRbeta CDR3 region, sequences were collapsed and filtered. T cell fraction was estimated by normalization of TCRbeta template counts to usable DNA, with usable DNA being measured through amplification of reference genes present in all nucleated cells. Repertoire TCRs were annotated as SARS-CoV-2-specific by exact matching of V gene, CDR3 amino acid sequence and J gene to a known reactive TCR set. The reference SARS-CoV-2 TCR set came from MIRA and was filtered for enrichment in COVID-19-positive ImmuneCODE repertoires, removing public or cross-reactive TCRs. Using the MIRA antigens, annotated TCRs were further analysed by specific ORF or by position within an ORF. Depth was the summed frequency of annotated unique rearrangements, while breadth was defined as annotated unique rearrangements over total unique productive rearrangements. Two-sided Wilcoxon rank-sum tests were used to compare TCR breadth between groups. TCRdb took over this immuneACCESS table, retaining in-frame rearrangements with V and J assigned. Such tables are incomplete; in checked studies, under half of the missing clones stem from an unresolved V gene, and the remainder is unexplained. D and trimming were read from the DNA, whereas the V and J calls and clone size are those reported in that table. The sample contains fewer than 500,000 clones, 80% to 95% of them found a single time. Roughly 4.3% of the sample goes to the ten largest clones.

As to this clone: Its recognized antigen is unknown. Base-call qualities are not available, and no considerably larger clone is one nucleotide away.

This specimen's treatment or condition label, interpreted: 15 to 20 received Ad26.COV2.S at low or high dose, single or two shots; roughly 5 received placebo; per-sample allocation not given. Repertoires of vaccine and placebo recipients were sequenced from samples taken on day 63 after the first injection. In Cohort 1b, 25 to 30 adults aged 18-55 years were enrolled at a single site in Boston, USA, between 29 July and 7 August 2020. Ad26.COV2.S was a replication-incompetent adenovirus type 26 vector expressing a prefusion-stabilized SARS-CoV-2 spike protein from the original Wuhan strain. Paper-wide results and their limitations: The authors noted that the TCR breadth and depth analyses may have underestimated total T cell responses. The study was not powered for comparison of responses between vaccine doses or regimens. Ad26.COV2.S recipients had higher spike-specific TCR breadth than placebo recipients (P = 0.0014). Comparable non-spike TCR breadth was observed between vaccine and placebo recipients, consistent with only spike being contained in the vaccine. After vaccination, spike-specific CD8+ and CD4+ T cell responses were reported to show substantial breadth.

Deletion took 8 bases off V and 5 bases off J, with a span of 3 bases between the germline ends. From its cysteine to its phenylalanine, the CDR3 spans 10 amino acids. Of all the DNA, just the CDR3 is kept, 30 bases in frame from base 1. The germline V gene (reference sequence) supplies CDR1 MNHNY and CDR2 SVGAGI. The sequence links TRBV6-6 to TRBJ2-2, with an unclear D gene assignment. The receptor was derived from a person aged 18-65 years who received the Ad26.COV2.S COVID-19 vaccine or a placebo. Source: peripheral blood, taken in a trial of Ad26.COV2.S vaccine versus placebo. This receptor carries the CDR3 CASGTGELFF. The bases read TGTGCCAGCGGGACCGGGGAGCTGTTTTTT.